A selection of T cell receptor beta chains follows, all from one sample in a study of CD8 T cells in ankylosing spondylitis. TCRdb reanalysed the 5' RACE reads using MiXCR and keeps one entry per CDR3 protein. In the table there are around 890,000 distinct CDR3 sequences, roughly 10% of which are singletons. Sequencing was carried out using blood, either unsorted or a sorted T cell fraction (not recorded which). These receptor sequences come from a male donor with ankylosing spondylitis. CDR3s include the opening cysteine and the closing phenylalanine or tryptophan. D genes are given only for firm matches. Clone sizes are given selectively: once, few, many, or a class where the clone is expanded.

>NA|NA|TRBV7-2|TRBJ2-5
TGTGCCAGCAGCACCTCCCACGCAGAAGCCCAGTACTTC
CASSTSHAEAQYF
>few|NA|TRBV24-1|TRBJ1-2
TGTGCCACCAGTGGAGAAGGAGCCTACTATGGCTACACCTTC
CATSGEGAYYGYTF
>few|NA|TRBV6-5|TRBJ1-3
TGTGCCAGCAGTTATCAACAGGGTGGCGGAAACACCATATATTTT
CASSYQQGGGNTIYF
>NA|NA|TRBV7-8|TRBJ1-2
TGTGCCAGCAGCTTCACATCGGGGATCAACTATGGCTACACCTTC
CASSFTSGINYGYTF
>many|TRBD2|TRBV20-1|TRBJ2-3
TGCAGTGCTCTAGCGGGGGGCGACACAGATACGCAGTATTTT
CSALAGGDTDTQYF
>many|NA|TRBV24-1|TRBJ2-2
TGTGCCACCAGTGATTTGGGGGGACGGAGGAACACCGGGGAGCTGTTTTTT
CATSDLGGRRNTGELFF
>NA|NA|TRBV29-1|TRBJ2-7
TGCAGCGCCCTGCGGGCTGGCTACGAGCAGTACTTC
CSALRAGYEQYF
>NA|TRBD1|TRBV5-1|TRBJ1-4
TGCGCCAGCAGCGATGTCCGGGGACAGGACCTTGAAAAACTGTTTTTT
CASSDVRGQDLEKLFF
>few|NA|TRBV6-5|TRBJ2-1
TGTGCCAGCAGTTACGCGGAGGGCTCCTACAATGAGCAGTTCTTC
CASSYAEGSYNEQFF
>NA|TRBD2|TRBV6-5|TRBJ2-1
TGTGCCAGCAGTTACTCGGCACTAGCGGGCAGGAGCTCCTACAATGAGCAGTTCTTC
CASSYSALAGRSSYNEQFF
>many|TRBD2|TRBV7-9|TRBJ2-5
TGTGCCAGCAGCCCACTAGCGGGAGTGGAGACCCAGTACTTC
CASSPLAGVETQYF
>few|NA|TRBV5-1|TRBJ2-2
TGCGCCAGCAGCTTGGCGGCCTTGGGCACCGGGGAGCTGTTTTTT
CASSLAALGTGELFF
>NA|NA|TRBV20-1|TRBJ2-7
TGCAGTGCTCGGGCGTTTGAGCAGTACTTC
CSARAFEQYF
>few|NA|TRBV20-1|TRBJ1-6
TGCAGTGCTCCCCGACAGAGCTCCTATAATTCACCCCTCCACTTT
CSAPRQSSYNSPLHF
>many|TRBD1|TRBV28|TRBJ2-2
TGTGCCAGCCTTCCCGGGACAGGGCCGAACGGGGAGCTGTTTTTT
CASLPGTGPNGELFF
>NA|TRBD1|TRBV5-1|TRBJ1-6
TGCGCCAGCAGCTTGGGACAGGGGGAGGCTGCTCACCACTTT
CASSLGQGEAAHHF
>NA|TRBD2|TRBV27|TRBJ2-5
TGTGCCAGCAGCTCTAGCGGGAGTAGGGTGACCCAGTACTTC
CASSSSGSRVTQYF
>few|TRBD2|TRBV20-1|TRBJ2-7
TGCAGTGCCAGTAGGGGACTAGCCCGCTACGAGCAGTACTTC
CSASRGLARYEQYF
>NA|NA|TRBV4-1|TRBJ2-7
TGCGCCAGCAGCCAAAGGTGGGACATAGTCATCTACGAGCAGTACTTC
CASSQRWDIVIYEQYF
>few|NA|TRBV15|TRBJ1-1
TGTGCCACCAGCAGAGATGTGGGGTCACGGGGATCTAACACTGAAGCTTTCTTT
CATSRDVGSRGSNTEAFF
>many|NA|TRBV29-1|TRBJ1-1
TGCAGCGAACGGGACCCAGGGCTCCACACTGAAGCTTTCTTT
CSERDPGLHTEAFF
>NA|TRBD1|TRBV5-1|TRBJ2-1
TGCGCCAGCAAAGGGACAGGGGGGAACAATGAGCAGTTCTTC
CASKGTGGNNEQFF
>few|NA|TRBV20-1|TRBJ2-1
TGCAGTGGTGGACATTTGAGCTCCTACAATGAGCAGTTCTTC
CSGGHLSSYNEQFF
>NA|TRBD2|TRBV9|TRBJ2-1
TGTGCCAGCAGCGTATTAGCGGGAGAACCCTACAATGAGCAGTTCTTC
CASSVLAGEPYNEQFF
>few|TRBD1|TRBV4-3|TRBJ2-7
TGCGCCAGCAGCCAATACACACCGGGACAGGATATATCCTACGAGCAGTACTTC
CASSQYTPGQDISYEQYF
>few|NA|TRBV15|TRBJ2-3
TGTGCCACCAGCAGAGATCTCGAAGCGAATACGCAGTATTTT
CATSRDLEANTQYF